This is a list of T cell receptor beta chains from one sample in a study of post-analysis software for immune sequencing data. TCRdb used MiXCR to reprocess the PCR reads, holding one entry per CDR3 protein. The table records hundreds of thousands of distinct CDR3 sequences, 30% of them present only once. The sequenced sample was blood. Receptor source: a girl aged 10 to 17 with multiple sclerosis. Each CDR3 is given with its conserved first and last residue. A D gene is named only where the DNA matches it firmly. Rows give clone size only sometimes, using once, few, many, or a class for an expanded clone.

j_call clone_size d_call v_call cdr3_aa cdr3_nt
TRBJ2-5 NA TRBD1 TRBV18 CASSPRQGGVLQETQYF TGTGCCAGCTCACCACGACAGGGTGGGGTCCTACAAGAGACCCAGTACTTC
TRBJ2-3 NA NA TRBV5-1 CASSPTGLERRGDTQYF TGCGCCAGCAGCCCGACCGGCCTAGAACGCCGGGGAGATACGCAGTATTTT
TRBJ1-2 NA TRBD1 TRBV4-2 CASSQVPTGVYGYTF TGTGCCAGCAGCCAAGTCCCGACAGGGGTCTATGGCTACACCTTC
TRBJ2-7 many NA TRBV12-3/TRBV12-4 CASSLEQGPYEQYF TGTGCCAGCAGTTTAGAGCAGGGCCCCTACGAGCAGTACTTC
TRBJ1-1 NA TRBD1 TRBV5-1 CASSRDRGMNTEAFF TGCGCCAGCAGCCGGGACAGGGGGATGAACACTGAAGCTTTCTTT
TRBJ2-7 NA TRBD1 TRBV27 CASSLKSTTGAYEQYF TGTGCCAGCAGTTTGAAATCGACTACAGGGGCCTACGAGCAGTACTTC
TRBJ1-5 few NA TRBV4-1 CASSPQYQPQHF TGCGCCAGCAGCCCCCAATATCAGCCCCAGCATTTT
TRBJ2-7 NA TRBD2 TRBV4-3 CASSQDPSGGYEQYF TGCGCCAGCAGCCAAGATCCTAGCGGGGGATACGAGCAGTACTTC
TRBJ1-5 NA TRBD1 TRBV28 CASSFPNRGLKQPQHF TGTGCCAGCAGTTTCCCTAACAGGGGGCTAAAACAGCCCCAGCATTTT
TRBJ2-1 few TRBD1 TRBV20-1 CSARGGTGGGNEQFF TGCAGTGCTAGGGGGGGGACAGGGGGTGGAAATGAGCAGTTCTTC
TRBJ2-3 NA TRBD1 TRBV20-1 CSARGSSGDMQYF TGCAGTGCCAGGGGGTCCTCCGGGGATATGCAGTATTTT
TRBJ1-1 few NA TRBV24-1 CATSDLMRVGGTEAFF TGTGCCACCAGTGATTTGATGAGGGTTGGTGGCACTGAAGCTTTCTTT
TRBJ2-7 NA NA TRBV3-1 CASSQDLWNEQYF TGTGCCAGCAGCCAAGATCTTTGGAATGAGCAGTACTTC
TRBJ2-2 NA NA TRBV20-1 CSARDKSGANTGELFF TGCAGTGCTAGAGATAAATCAGGGGCGAACACCGGGGAGCTGTTTTTT
TRBJ2-5 few NA TRBV20-1 CSGGTQETQYF TGCAGTGGGGGGACCCAAGAGACCCAGTACTTC
TRBJ1-6 NA NA TRBV4-2 CTSSQVRNSPLHF TGTACCAGCAGCCAAGTCCGGAATTCACCCCTCCACTTT
TRBJ1-2 few NA TRBV6-5 CASSRDSFYGYTF TGTGCCAGCAGTCGTGACAGCTTCTATGGCTACACCTTC
TRBJ2-2 once TRBD2 TRBV20-1 CSAPTGAGGPPGELFF TGCAGTGCTCCAACCGGGGCGGGAGGGCCGCCCGGGGAGCTGTTTTTT
TRBJ2-7 NA NA TRBV3-1 CASSQGSEPLYEQYF TGTGCCAGCAGCCAAGGGTCGGAACCGCTTTACGAGCAGTACTTC
TRBJ2-6 NA NA TRBV6-2/TRBV6-3 CASSYSRESGANVLTF TGTGCCAGCAGTTACTCAAGGGAGTCTGGGGCCAACGTCCTGACTTTC
TRBJ1-4 NA NA TRBV7-9 CASSLGGSRYEKLFF TGTGCCAGCAGCTTAGGAGGCAGTCGTTATGAAAAACTGTTTTTT
TRBJ2-1 NA TRBD2 TRBV5-8 CASSFNGGVNEQFF TGTGCCAGCAGCTTTAACGGGGGGGTGAATGAGCAGTTCTTC